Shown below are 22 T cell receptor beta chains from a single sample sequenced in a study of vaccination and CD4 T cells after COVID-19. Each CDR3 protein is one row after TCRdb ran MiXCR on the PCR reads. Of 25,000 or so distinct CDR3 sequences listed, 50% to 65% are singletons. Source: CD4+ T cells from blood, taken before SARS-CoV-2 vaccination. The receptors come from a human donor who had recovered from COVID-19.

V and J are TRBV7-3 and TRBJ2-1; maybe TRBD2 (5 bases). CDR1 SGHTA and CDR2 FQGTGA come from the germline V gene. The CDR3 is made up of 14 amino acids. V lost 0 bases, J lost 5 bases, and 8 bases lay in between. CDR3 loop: CASSLTSDDNEQFF. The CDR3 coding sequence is TGTGCCAGCAGCTTAACTAGCGACGACAATGAGCAGTTCTTC. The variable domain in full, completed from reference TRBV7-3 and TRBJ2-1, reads GAGVSQTPSNKVTEKGKYVELRCDPISGHTALYWYRQSLGQGPEFLIYFQGTGAADDSGLPNDRFFAVRPEGSVSTLKIQRTERGDSAVYLCASSLTSDDNEQFFGPGTRLTVL.

CDR3 sequence (DNA): TGCAGTGCTAGGGGACAGGGGATTGATTCACCCCTCCACTTT. This gives the protein CSARGQGIDSPLHF. This chain joins TRBV20-1 and TRBJ1-6; the match to TRBD1 covers 10 bases. The CDR3 length is 14 residues. The germline gives CDR1 DFQATT, CDR2 SNEGSKA (reference sequence). The ends lost 3 bases at V and 8 bases at J; junction bases unmatched: 4.

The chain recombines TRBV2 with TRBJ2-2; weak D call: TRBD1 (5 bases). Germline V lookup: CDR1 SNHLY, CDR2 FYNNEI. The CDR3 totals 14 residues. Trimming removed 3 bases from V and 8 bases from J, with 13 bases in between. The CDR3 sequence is CASSDSRAVGELFF. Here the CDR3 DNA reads TGTGCCAGCAGTGATTCCAGGGCGGTAGGGGAGCTGTTTTTT.

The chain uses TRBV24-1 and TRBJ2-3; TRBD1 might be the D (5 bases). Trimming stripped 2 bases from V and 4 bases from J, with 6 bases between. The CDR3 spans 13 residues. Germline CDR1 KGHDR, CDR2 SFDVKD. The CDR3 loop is CATSDYRPDTQYF. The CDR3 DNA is TGTGCCACCAGTGATTACAGGCCAGATACGCAGTATTTT.

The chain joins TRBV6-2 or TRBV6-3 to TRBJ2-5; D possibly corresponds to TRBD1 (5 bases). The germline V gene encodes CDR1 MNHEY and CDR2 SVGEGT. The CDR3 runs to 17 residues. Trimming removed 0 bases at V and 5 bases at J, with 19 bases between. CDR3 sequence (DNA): TGTGCCAGCAGTTACTCCGTAAGGGGCGCGTCCTATGAGACCCAGTACTTC. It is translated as CASSYSVRGASYETQYF.

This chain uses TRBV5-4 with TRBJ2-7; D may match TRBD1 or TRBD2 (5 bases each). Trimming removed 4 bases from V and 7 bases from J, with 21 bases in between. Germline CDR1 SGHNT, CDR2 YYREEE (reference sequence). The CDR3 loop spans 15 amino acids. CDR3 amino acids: CASSPRDVGIREQYF. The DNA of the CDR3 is TGTGCCAGCAGCCCCAGGGACGTAGGGATCCGAGAGCAGTACTTC. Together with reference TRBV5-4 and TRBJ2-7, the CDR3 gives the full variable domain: ETGVTQSPTHLIKTRGQQVTLRCSSQSGHNTVSWYQQALGQGPQFIFQYYREEENGRGNFPPRFSGLQFPNYSSELNVNALELDDSALYLCASSPRDVGIREQYFGPGTRLTVT.

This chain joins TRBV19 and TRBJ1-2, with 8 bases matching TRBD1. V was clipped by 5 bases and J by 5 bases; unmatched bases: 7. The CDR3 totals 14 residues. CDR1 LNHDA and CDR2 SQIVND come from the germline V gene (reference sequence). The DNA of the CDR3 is TGTGCCAGTAGTGGCAGGGGGCGCGGGTATGGCTACACCTTC. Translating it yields CASSGRGRGYGYTF.

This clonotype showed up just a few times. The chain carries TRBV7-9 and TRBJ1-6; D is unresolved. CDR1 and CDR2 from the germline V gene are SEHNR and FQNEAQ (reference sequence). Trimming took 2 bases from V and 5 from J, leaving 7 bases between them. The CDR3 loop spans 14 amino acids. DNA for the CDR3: TGTGCCAGCAGCTTAAGGGCTAATAATTCACCCCTCCACTTT. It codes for CASSLRANNSPLHF.

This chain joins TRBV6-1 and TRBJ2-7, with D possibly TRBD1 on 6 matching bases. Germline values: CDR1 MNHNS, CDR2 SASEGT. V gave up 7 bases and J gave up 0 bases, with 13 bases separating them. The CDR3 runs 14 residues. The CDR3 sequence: CASTGTTTSYEQYF. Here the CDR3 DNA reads TGTGCCAGCACCGGGACAACGACCTCCTACGAGCAGTACTTC.

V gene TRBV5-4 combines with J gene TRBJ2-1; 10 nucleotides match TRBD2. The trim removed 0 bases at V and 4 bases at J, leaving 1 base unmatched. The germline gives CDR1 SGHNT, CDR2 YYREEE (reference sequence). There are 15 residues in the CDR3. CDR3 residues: CASSLALAGYNEQFF. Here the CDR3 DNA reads TGTGCCAGCAGCTTGGCACTAGCGGGATACAATGAGCAGTTCTTC.

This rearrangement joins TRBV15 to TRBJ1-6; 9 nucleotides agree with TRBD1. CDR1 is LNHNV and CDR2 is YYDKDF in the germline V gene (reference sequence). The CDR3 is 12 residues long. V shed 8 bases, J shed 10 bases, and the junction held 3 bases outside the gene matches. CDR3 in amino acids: CATGTGNSPLHF. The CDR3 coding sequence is TGTGCCACCGGGACAGGGAACTCACCCCTCCACTTT.

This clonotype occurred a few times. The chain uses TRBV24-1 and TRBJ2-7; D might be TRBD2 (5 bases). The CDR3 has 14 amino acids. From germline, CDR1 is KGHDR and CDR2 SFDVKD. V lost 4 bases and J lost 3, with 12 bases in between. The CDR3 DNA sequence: TGTGCCACCAGTGAGGCGGCGGGCAGCTACGAGCAGTACTTC. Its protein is CATSEAAGSYEQYF.

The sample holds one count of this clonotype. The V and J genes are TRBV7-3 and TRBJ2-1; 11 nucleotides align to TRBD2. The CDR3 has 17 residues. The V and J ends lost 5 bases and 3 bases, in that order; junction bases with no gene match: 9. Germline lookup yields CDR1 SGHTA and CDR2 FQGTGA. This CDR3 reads CASSPQPTSGSYNEQFF. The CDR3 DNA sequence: TGTGCCAGCAGCCCTCAACCAACTAGCGGGAGCTACAATGAGCAGTTCTTC.

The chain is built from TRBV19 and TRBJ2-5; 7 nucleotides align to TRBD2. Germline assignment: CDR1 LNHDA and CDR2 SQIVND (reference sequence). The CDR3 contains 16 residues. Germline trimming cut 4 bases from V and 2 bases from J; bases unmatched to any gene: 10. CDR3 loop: CASSSNRRERQETQYF. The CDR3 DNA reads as TGTGCCAGTAGTAGTAATAGGCGGGAGCGGCAAGAGACCCAGTACTTC.

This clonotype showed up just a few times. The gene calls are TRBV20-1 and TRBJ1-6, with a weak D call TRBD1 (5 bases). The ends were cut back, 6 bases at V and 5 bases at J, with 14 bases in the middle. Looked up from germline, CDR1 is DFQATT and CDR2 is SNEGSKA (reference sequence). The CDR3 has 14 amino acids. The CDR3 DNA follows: TGCAGTGCCGTGGGGGGTGGCGATAATTCACCCCTCCACTTT. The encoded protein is CSAVGGGDNSPLHF.

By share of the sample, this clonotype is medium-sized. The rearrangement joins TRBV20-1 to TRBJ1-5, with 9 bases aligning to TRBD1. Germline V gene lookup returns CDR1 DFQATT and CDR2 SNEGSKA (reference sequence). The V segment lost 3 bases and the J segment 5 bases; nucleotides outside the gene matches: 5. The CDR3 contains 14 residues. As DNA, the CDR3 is TGCAGTGCTAGGCATGGGACAGGGTATCAGCCCCAGCATTTT. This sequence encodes CSARHGTGYQPQHF.

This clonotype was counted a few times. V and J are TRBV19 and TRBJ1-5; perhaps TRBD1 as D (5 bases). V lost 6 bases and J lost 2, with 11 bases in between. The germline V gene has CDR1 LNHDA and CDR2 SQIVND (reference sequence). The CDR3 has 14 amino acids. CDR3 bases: TGTGCCAGTAGGATTCAGGGTCGCAATCAGCCCCAGCATTTT. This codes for CASRIQGRNQPQHF. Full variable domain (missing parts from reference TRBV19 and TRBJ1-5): DGGITQSPKYLFRKEGQNVTLSCEQNLNHDAMYWYRQDPGQGLRLIYYSQIVNDFQKGDIAEGYSVSREKKESFPLTVTSAQKNPTAFYLCASRIQGRNQPQHFGDGTRLSIL.

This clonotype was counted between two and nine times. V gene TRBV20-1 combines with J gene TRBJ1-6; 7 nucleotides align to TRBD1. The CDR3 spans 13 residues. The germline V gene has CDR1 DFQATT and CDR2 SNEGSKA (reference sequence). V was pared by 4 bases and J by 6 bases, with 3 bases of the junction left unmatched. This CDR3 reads CSANRDSNSPLHF. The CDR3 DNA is TGCAGTGCTAACAGGGACAGTAATTCACCCCTCCACTTT.

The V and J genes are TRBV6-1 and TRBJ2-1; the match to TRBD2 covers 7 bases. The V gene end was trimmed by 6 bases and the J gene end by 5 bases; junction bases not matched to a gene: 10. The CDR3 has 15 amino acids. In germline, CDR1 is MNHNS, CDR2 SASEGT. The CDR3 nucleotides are TGTGCCAGCAGAAAAGCGGGGCGGGGTGACAATGAGCAGTTCTTC. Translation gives CASRKAGRGDNEQFF.

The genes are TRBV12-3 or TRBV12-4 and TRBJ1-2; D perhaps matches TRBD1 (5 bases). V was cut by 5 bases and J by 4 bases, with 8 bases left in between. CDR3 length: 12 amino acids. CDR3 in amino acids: CASSPGGYGYTF. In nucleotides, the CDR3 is TGTGCCAGCAGTCCTGGGGGCTATGGCTACACCTTC.

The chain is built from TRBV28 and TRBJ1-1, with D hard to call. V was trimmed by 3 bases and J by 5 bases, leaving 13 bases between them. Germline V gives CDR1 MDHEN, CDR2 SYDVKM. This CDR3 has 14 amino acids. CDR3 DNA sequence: TGTGCCAGCAGTTTCAGTGCTTGGAGGACTGAAGCTTTCTTT. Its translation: CASSFSAWRTEAFF. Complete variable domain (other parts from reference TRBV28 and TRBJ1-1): DVKVTQSSRYLVKRTGEKVFLECVQDMDHENMFWYRQDPGLGLRLIYFSYDVKMKEKGDIPEGYSVSREKKERFSLILESASTNQTSMYLCASSFSAWRTEAFFGQGTRLTVV.

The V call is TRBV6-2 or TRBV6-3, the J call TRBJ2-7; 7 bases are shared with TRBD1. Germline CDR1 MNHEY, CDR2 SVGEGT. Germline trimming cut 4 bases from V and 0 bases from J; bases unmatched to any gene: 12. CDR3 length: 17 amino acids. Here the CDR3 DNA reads TGTGCCAGCAGTTTGACCGTGGACAGGCAAACCTCCTACGAGCAGTACTTC. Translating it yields CASSLTVDRQTSYEQYF.